These T cell receptor beta chains were read from a single sample in a study of blood T cell repertoires in COVID-19. TCRdb's table, derived via immunoSEQ multiplex PCR, lists solely in-frame clones and lacks some. The data show 100,000 to 150,000 clones, over 75% seen once. Sequenced sample: peripheral blood. These receptors all come from a man aged 80 or over with active or convalescent COVID-19. Both conserved end residues are part of each CDR3. The D gene is left open where the match is weak. Clone size is stated in some rows and not others, as once, few, many or a class when expanded.

TRBV19	TRBJ2-1	.	.	TGTGCCAGTAGTATAGATCTAGATGTCAATGAGCAGTTCTTC	CASSIDLDVNEQFF
TRBV10-3	TRBJ2-5	.	TRBD2	TGTGCCATCAGTGACCCGTTGGGAGGGCGGGAGACCCAGTACTTC	CAISDPLGGRETQYF
TRBV29-1	TRBJ1-4	.	.	TGCAGCGTTGAAAGGGCAGGGAATGAAAAACTGTTTTTT	CSVERAGNEKLFF
TRBV11-2	TRBJ2-5	.	.	TGTGCCAGCAGCTACTCCAGGGAAGAGACCCAGTACTTC	CASSYSREETQYF
TRBV6-5	TRBJ1-2	.	TRBD1	TGTGCCAGCAACAGCCGGGACAGGGGGCCCTATGGCTACACCTTC	CASNSRDRGPYGYTF
TRBV19	TRBJ2-7	.	.	TGTGCCAGTAGTCCTCTAAAGCGGGTGGGAGACGAGCAGTACTTC	CASSPLKRVGDEQYF
TRBV5-1	TRBJ2-7	few	.	TGCGCCAGCTACCCCCCGGGTGGTGTCCCCGAGCAGTACTTC	CASYPPGGVPEQYF
TRBV15	TRBJ1-4	.	.	TGTGCCACCAGCATAGGAGGGAATCGCGAAAAACTGTTTTTT	CATSIGGNREKLFF
TRBV24-1	TRBJ2-7	.	TRBD1	TGTGCCACCAGTGATTTTGGACAGGGTGGCTACGAGCAGTACTTC	CATSDFGQGGYEQYF
TRBV27	TRBJ2-7	.	TRBD1	TGTGCCAGCGGTAGGGGGCAGGGCTGGTACGAGCAGTACTTC	CASGRGQGWYEQYF
TRBV12-3/TRBV12-4	TRBJ1-1	.	.	TGTGCCAGCAGCACCGAGAGGGGGACTGAAGCTTTCTTT	CASSTERGTEAFF
TRBV11-2	TRBJ1-2	.	.	TGTGCCAGCAGCTTAGGCAGATCTAACTATGGCTACACCTTC	CASSLGRSNYGYTF
TRBV5-1	TRBJ2-5	once	.	TGCGCCAGCAGCGCCTCCGGGAGAGGGGAGACCCAGTACTTC	CASSASGRGETQYF
TRBV24-1	TRBJ2-3	.	TRBD2	TGTGCCACCAGTGACGGGACTAGCGTCACAGATACGCAGTATTTT	CATSDGTSVTDTQYF
TRBV15	TRBJ1-4	.	.	TGTGCCACCAGCAGAGATCGGGCAGGGGCTAATGAAAAACTGTTTTTT	CATSRDRAGANEKLFF
TRBV11-2	TRBJ1-2	.	.	TGTGCCAGCAGCTTCAACAGGGAGGGGGACTATGGCTACACCTTC	CASSFNREGDYGYTF
TRBV18	TRBJ1-3	.	TRBD1	TGTGCCAGCTCACCATCTGGGACAGGGAGTGGAAACACCATATATTTT	CASSPSGTGSGNTIYF
TRBV5-4	TRBJ2-2	once	TRBD1	TGTGCCAGCAGCTTGGCGGGACAGGGGACCGGGGAGCTGTTTTTT	CASSLAGQGTGELFF
TRBV5-6	TRBJ1-1	.	.	TGTGCCAGCAGCTTTCTGGCCGAGGCGGTAGCAGCTTTCTTT	CASSFLAEAVAAFF
TRBV7-3	TRBJ1-2	.	.	TGTGCCAGCAGCTTAAGGGACACTGGGGTCTATGGCTACACCTTC	CASSLRDTGVYGYTF
TRBV12-3/TRBV12-4	TRBJ1-1	.	.	TGTGCCACCATATGGGGAGGGAACACTGAAGCTTTCTTT	CATIWGGNTEAFF
TRBV12-3/TRBV12-4	TRBJ2-7	.	TRBD2	TGTGCCAGCAGATATGGGGGAGGGACTGAGCAGTACTTC	CASRYGGGTEQYF
TRBV7-9	TRBJ2-3	.	.	TGTGCCAGCAGCTTGGGGGGGGCGAGTCGGGAACGGACAGATACGCAGTATTTT	CASSLGGASRERTDTQYF
TRBV6-6	TRBJ1-1	.	.	TGTGCCAGCAGTTCAGGGTCTTACGCTGAAGCTTTCTTT	CASSSGSYAEAFF
TRBV3-1/TRBV3-2	TRBJ1-2	many	.	TGTGCCAGCAGCCAAGGATACACGAGGTACTATGGCTACACCTTC	CASSQGYTRYYGYTF
TRBV9	TRBJ2-1	.	TRBD2	TGTGCCAGCAGCGTAGAGGGCGGGAGCTACAATGAGCAGTTCTTC	CASSVEGGSYNEQFF
TRBV2	TRBJ2-5	.	TRBD1	TGTGCCAGCAGCTTACAGGGGATCCAAGAGACCCAGTACTTC	CASSLQGIQETQYF
TRBV5-6	TRBJ2-1	many	TRBD2	TGTGCCAGCAGCCCCGGCGGCGGGAGGACCACGAATGAGCAGTTCTTC	CASSPGGGRTTNEQFF
TRBV27	TRBJ1-2	.	.	TGTGCCAGTCCCTCGGGGGACACCTTC	CASPSGDTF
TRBV10-3	TRBJ1-2	.	.	TGTGCCATCAGGGGTGGGCAGTTCACCTATGGCTACACCTTC	CAIRGGQFTYGYTF
TRBV19	TRBJ2-7	.	TRBD1	TGTGCCAGTAAGGACAGGGGGCGGTACGAGCAGTACTTC	CASKDRGRYEQYF
TRBV15	TRBJ2-7	.	.	TGTGCCACCAGCAGAGAGCAGGGCTCCTACGAGCAGTACTTC	CATSREQGSYEQYF
TRBV7-2	TRBJ1-4	.	.	TGTGCCAGCAGACAGACATTGGATGGTGAAAAACTGTTTTTT	CASRQTLDGEKLFF
TRBV7-8	TRBJ2-5	.	.	TGTGCCAGCAGCATGAGGGAGACCCAGTACTTC	CASSMRETQYF
TRBV29-1	TRBJ1-1	.	.	TGCAGCGTTGGGAGGGGCCTGAACACTGAAGCTTTCTTT	CSVGRGLNTEAFF
TRBV2	TRBJ1-2	few	.	TGTGCCAGCAGTGATCAGGGGAACTATGGCTACACCTTC	CASSDQGNYGYTF
TRBV21-1	TRBJ2-3	.	.	TGTGCCAGCAGCAAAGAAGAAGCTTTAGGGGGCGCCCCGGGAAATACGCAGTATTTT	CASSKEEALGGAPGNTQYF
TRBV18	TRBJ1-3	.	.	TGTGCCAGCTCACCCACCCGGGACACCTCTGGAAACACCATATATTTT	CASSPTRDTSGNTIYF
TRBV6-2/TRBV6-3	TRBJ1-1	once	.	TGTGCCAGCAGCTCGGGAACACAGAACACTGAAGCTTTCTTT	CASSSGTQNTEAFF
TRBV2	TRBJ1-5	.	.	TGTGCCAGCTTGTCGGGTCTTTTCAATCAGCCCCAGCATTTT	CASLSGLFNQPQHF
TRBV11-3	TRBJ2-3	.	TRBD2	TGTGCCAGCAGCCCTGGACTAGACACAGATACGCAGTATTTT	CASSPGLDTDTQYF
TRBV19	TRBJ1-5	.	TRBD1	TGTGCCAGTAGCATTGACAGGGCCTTTAATCAGCCCCAGCATTTT	CASSIDRAFNQPQHF
TRBV7-3	TRBJ2-5	.	TRBD2	TGTGCCAGCAGCTTAGCGGGGGTGTCAGAGACCCAGTACTTC	CASSLAGVSETQYF
TRBV7-6	TRBJ2-2	few	.	TGTGCCAGCAGCCTGAGGGGACAAGACACCGGGGAGCTGTTTTTT	CASSLRGQDTGELFF
TRBV6-2/TRBV6-3	TRBJ2-3	once	.	TGTGCCAGCAGTTACTTGGGGCAGAGCACAGATACGCAGTATTTT	CASSYLGQSTDTQYF
TRBV5-1	TRBJ1-2	.	TRBD1	TGCGCCAGCAGCCTTGATGGACAGGGCAACTATGGCTACACCTTC	CASSLDGQGNYGYTF
TRBV15	TRBJ2-5	.	TRBD2	TGTGCCACCAGCAGGGGACTAGCGGGGCAAGAGACCCAGTACTTC	CATSRGLAGQETQYF
TRBV11-2	TRBJ2-3	.	.	TGTGCCAGCAGCTTAGGAGAGGGTAGCACAGATACGCAGTATTTT	CASSLGEGSTDTQYF